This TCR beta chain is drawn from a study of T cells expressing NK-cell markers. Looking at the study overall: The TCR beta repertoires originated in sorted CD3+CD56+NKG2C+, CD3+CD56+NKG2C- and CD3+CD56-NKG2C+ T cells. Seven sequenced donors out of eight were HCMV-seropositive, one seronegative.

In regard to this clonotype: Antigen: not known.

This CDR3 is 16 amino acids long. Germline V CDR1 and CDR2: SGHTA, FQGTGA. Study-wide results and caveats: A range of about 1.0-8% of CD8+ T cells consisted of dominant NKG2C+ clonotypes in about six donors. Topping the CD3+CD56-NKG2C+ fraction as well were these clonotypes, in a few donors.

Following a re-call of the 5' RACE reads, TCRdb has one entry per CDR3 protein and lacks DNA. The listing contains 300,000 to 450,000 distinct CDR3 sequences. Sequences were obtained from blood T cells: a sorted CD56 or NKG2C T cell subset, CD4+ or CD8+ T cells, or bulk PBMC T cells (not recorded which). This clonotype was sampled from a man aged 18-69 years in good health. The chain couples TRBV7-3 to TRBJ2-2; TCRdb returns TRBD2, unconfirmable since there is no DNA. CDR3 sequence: CASREAGGPRTGELFF.